This T cell receptor (beta chain) stems from a study of blood T cell repertoires in COVID-19. Study as a whole: The origin of the acute and convalescent COVID-19 samples was the United States, Italy and Spain. PBMCs, B-cell-depleted T cells, or T cells were the source of the cDNA or gDNA that made up the material.

In the source study's methods: Quantification of nucleated cells was approximated via reference gene primer amplification. Assay used: immunoSEQ multiplex PCR; TCRdb lists only in-frame clones, some missing. The V and J calls and the clone size are those of that table, but D and trimming were determined from the DNA. The top ten clones hold nearly 4.5% of a sample with about 200,000 clones, around 86% of them seen once. The CDR3 loop spans 17 amino acids. Unmatched junction bases numbered 6, after V lost 0 bases and J lost 1 base. CDR1 and CDR2 from the germline V gene are SGDLS and YYNGEE. The chain carries TRBV9 and TRBJ2-1, with 8 positions matching TRBD2. This TCR derives from a man aged 50-60 years with acute or convalescent COVID-19. Material for sequencing was peripheral blood. For the CDR3, the DNA is TGTGCCAGCAGCGTAGCAGGTAGCGGGGCATCCTACAATGAGCAGTTCTTC. Its translation is CASSVAGSGASYNEQFF.